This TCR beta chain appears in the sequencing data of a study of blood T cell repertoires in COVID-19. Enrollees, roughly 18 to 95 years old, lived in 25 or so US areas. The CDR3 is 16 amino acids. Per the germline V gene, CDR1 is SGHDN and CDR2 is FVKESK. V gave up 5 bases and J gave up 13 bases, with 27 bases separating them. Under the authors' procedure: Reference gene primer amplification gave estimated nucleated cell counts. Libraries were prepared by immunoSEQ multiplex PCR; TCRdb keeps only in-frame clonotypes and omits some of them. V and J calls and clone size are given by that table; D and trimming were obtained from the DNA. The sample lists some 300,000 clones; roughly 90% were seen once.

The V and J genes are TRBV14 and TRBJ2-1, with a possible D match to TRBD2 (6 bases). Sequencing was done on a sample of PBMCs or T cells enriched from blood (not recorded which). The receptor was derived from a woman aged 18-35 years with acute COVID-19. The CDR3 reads CASSSPGPWGGSSQFF. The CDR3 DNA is TGTGCCAGCAGCTCTCCCGGGCCTTGGGGAGGATCCTCACAGTTCTTC.